These T cell receptor beta chains were read from a single sample in a study of CD8+ T cells in alopecia areata. TCRdb's table, derived via immunoSEQ multiplex PCR, lists solely in-frame clones and lacks some. In the table there are more than 200,000 clones, about two thirds of which are singletons. This specimen was CD4+ T cells sorted from blood, taken at week 0. The receptor source for this set is a human donor with alopecia areata. CDR3s include the opening cysteine and the closing phenylalanine or tryptophan. Fields, in order: D gene, V gene, clone size, J gene, CDR3 protein, CDR3 DNA. D genes are given only for firm matches. Not every row has a clone size; where given, it reads once, few, many or a size class.

NA	TRBV5-1	NA	TRBJ2-1	CASTHSLGKGEQFF	TGCGCCAGCACCCACTCGTTAGGGAAAGGGGAGCAGTTCTTC
NA	TRBV18	few	TRBJ2-7	CASSPPGSYEQYF	TGTGCCAGCTCACCACCAGGGTCCTACGAGCAGTACTTC
NA	TRBV20-1	NA	TRBJ1-1	CSAPPGAEAFF	TGCAGTGCACCCCCCGGCGCTGAAGCTTTCTTT
TRBD2	TRBV29-1	NA	TRBJ2-1	CSVDRTSGKQVREQFF	TGCAGCGTCGATCGGACTAGCGGGAAACAGGTTAGAGAGCAGTTCTTC
TRBD1	TRBV27	NA	TRBJ2-3	CASSTPDRGHGSTQYF	TGTGCCAGCAGTACCCCAGACAGGGGACACGGGAGTACGCAGTATTTT
NA	TRBV29-1	NA	TRBJ1-1	CSVEVNAGTEAFF	TGCAGCGTTGAAGTCAACGCGGGGACTGAAGCTTTCTTT
TRBD1	TRBV6-5	NA	TRBJ2-7	CASSYRGTGGYEQYF	TGTGCCAGCAGTTATAGGGGGACAGGGGGCTACGAGCAGTACTTC
NA	TRBV30	NA	TRBJ2-1	CAWSPSGTRYNEQFF	TGTGCCTGGAGTCCCTCAGGGACACGATACAATGAGCAGTTCTTC
NA	TRBV7-2	NA	TRBJ2-1	CASSLAGPHNEQFF	TGTGCCAGCAGCTTAGCGGGGCCCCACAATGAGCAGTTCTTC
NA	TRBV2	NA	TRBJ1-6	CASRTRGRVSPLHF	TGTGCCAGCAGGACGAGGGGAAGGGTTTCACCCCTCCACTTT
NA	TRBV4-3	NA	TRBJ2-2	CASSKVYFSGANTGELFF	TGCGCCAGCAGCAAAGTATACTTTAGCGGAGCAAACACCGGGGAGCTGTTTTTT
NA	TRBV6-5	few	TRBJ2-5	CATRAGLPETQYF	TGTGCCACCCGAGCCGGACTACCTGAGACCCAGTACTTC
NA	TRBV29-1	NA	TRBJ1-1	CSVGDIGFTEPNTEAFF	TGCAGCGTTGGGGATATCGGTTTTACAGAACCGAACACTGAAGCTTTCTTT
NA	TRBV7-2	NA	TRBJ2-3	CASSLQGGFSDTQYF	TGTGCCAGCAGCTTACAGGGGGGTTTTTCAGATACGCAGTATTTT
NA	TRBV15	few	TRBJ1-5	CATHSGLGTRAQHF	TGTGCCACCCACTCCGGCCTGGGGACACGGGCCCAGCATTTT
NA	TRBV30	NA	TRBJ2-7	CAWSVLDNAYEQYF	TGTGCCTGGAGTGTACTGGACAACGCCTACGAGCAGTACTTC
TRBD1	TRBV4-3	once	TRBJ2-2	CASSQDYRGHGELFF	TGCGCCAGCAGCCAAGATTACAGGGGCCACGGGGAGCTGTTTTTT
NA	TRBV30	NA	TRBJ1-2	CAWSLDNRGYGYTF	TGTGCCTGGAGTCTAGACAACCGGGGCTATGGCTACACCTTC
NA	TRBV29-1	NA	TRBJ2-5	CSAPRQSGGETQYF	TGCAGCGCCCCGAGACAGTCCGGTGGGGAGACCCAGTACTTC
NA	TRBV27	few	TRBJ2-2	CASSLMRNTGELFF	TGTGCCAGCAGTTTAATGAGGAACACCGGGGAGCTGTTTTTT
NA	TRBV2	few	TRBJ2-3	CASSEADTQYF	TGTGCCAGCAGTGAAGCAGATACGCAGTATTTT
NA	TRBV5-1	NA	TRBJ2-3	CASLLGSSTDTQYF	TGCGCCAGCCTTCTCGGATCCAGCACAGATACGCAGTATTTT